This T cell receptor (beta chain) was captured in a study of blood T cell repertoires in COVID-19. V shed 4 bases, J shed 4 bases, and the junction held 7 bases outside the gene matches. The CDR3 has 15 residues. Germline-derived CDR1 and CDR2 are PRHDT and FYEKMQ (reference sequence). Sequenced by immunoSEQ multiplex PCR; TCRdb stores in-frame clones only, minus some. The sample yields 220,000 or so clones, about four fifths seen once. The clonotype comes from a woman aged 40 to 49 who had recovered from COVID-19. The sample was PBMCs or T cells enriched from blood (not recorded which). The chain is built from TRBV13 and TRBJ2-7; 10 bases fit TRBD1. The CDR3 loop is CASSSSGTGVYEQYF. Written as DNA, the CDR3 is TGTGCCAGCAGCTCATCCGGGACAGGGGTGTACGAGCAGTACTTC.